This T cell receptor beta chain was documented in a study of control samples from healthy donors and cancer patients. TCRdb's copy holds only in-frame clones and misses some; the assay was immunoSEQ multiplex PCR. This sample carries 150,000 to 200,000 clones, nearly 90% of them seen once, and the ten largest clones take 1.4%. There are 15 residues in the CDR3. Trimming removed 4 bases at V and 2 bases at J, with 12 bases between. CDR1 is LGHNA and CDR2 is YSLEER in the germline V gene. Source material: blood. The clonotype originates from a woman aged 50 to 60 in good health. The chain joins TRBV4-3 to TRBJ1-5; maybe TRBD1 (5 bases). CDR3 DNA sequence: TGCGCCAGCAGCCGGGACGGAGGTGGCAATCAGCCCCAGCATTTT. Translation: CASSRDGGGNQPQHF.